Shown below are 4 T cell receptor beta chains from a single sample sequenced in a study of blood T cells in healthy people across ages. A J-beta primer mix and a sample-barcoded 5' primer were used in a second PCR of about 7 to 12 cycles. TCRdb called the 5' RACE reads again in MiXCR, with one record for every CDR3 protein. Of around 1,000,000 distinct CDR3 sequences listed, roughly 24% are singletons. This same sample was also taken into another study, of T cells of mothers and their children.

The sample was blood. The source of these receptors is a girl aged 2-10 years in good health.

A note on this clonotype: It is likely a read error, because the conserved phenylalanine at the end of the CDR3 is missing. The chain carries TRBV6-2 or TRBV6-3 and TRBJ2-6; D is ambiguous. The CDR3 totals 16 residues. CDR1 and CDR2 (germline): MNHEY, SVGEGT. V lost 4 bases and J lost 2, with 12 bases in between. Written as DNA, the CDR3 is TGTGCCAGCAGTTCATTGTCTAGAGCTGGGGCCAACGTCCTGACTTTG. Encoded protein: CASSSLSRAGANVLTL.

V usage is TRBV12-3 or TRBV12-4 and J usage is TRBJ2-7; no clear D gene. The CDR3 runs 13 residues. Deletions cut 3 bases from V and 2 bases from J, with 8 bases between. The CDR3 nucleotides are TGTGCCAGCAGTTTGCTGGGCACCTACGAGCAGTACTTC. It is translated as CASSLLGTYEQYF.

This clonotype was observed a few times. The CDR3 region is CASDTDVSKNIQYF. The CDR3, as DNA: TGTGCCAGCGATACGGACGTTTCCAAAAACATTCAGTACTTC. The chain links TRBV2 to TRBJ2-4; D remains ambiguous. This CDR3 region has 14 residues. Germline CDR1 is SNHLY and CDR2 is FYNNEI. Trimming took off 8 bases at V and 2 bases at J, with 13 bases between the two ends. The variable domain in full, with the rest retrieved from reference TRBV2 and TRBJ2-4, is EPEVTQTPSHQVTQMGQEVILRCVPISNHLYFYWYRQILGQKVEFLVSFYNNEISEKSEIFDDQFSVERPDGSNFTLKIRSTKLEDSAMYFCASDTDVSKNIQYFGAGTRLSVL.

The chain is built from TRBV12-3 or TRBV12-4 and TRBJ1-1; 10 bases match TRBD1. The CDR3 runs 16 residues. Trimming at V came to 6 bases and at J to 6 bases, leaving 13 bases not matched to a gene. In DNA form, the CDR3 reads TGTGCCAGCAGCCTCGGGACAGGGGCGTCGGTAGCTGAAGCTTTCTTT. It codes for CASSLGTGASVAEAFF.